This TCR beta chain came from a study of OX40 agonist ivuxolimab in advanced cancers. The method was immunoSEQ multiplex PCR; TCRdb's version includes in-frame clones alone and lacks a portion of them. The sample includes roughly 70,000 clones, about 87% of them seen just once. CDR1 MNHNS and CDR2 SASEGT come from the germline V gene. V dropped 3 bases and J dropped 5; count of bases not matched to a gene: 4. The CDR3 spans 14 residues. The sequence derives from an adult with an advanced solid tumor such as melanoma, head and neck, liver or kidney cancer. This rearrangement joins TRBV6-1 to TRBJ2-5, with TRBD2 matching 9 bases. The sequenced sample was CD4+ or CD8+ T cells sorted from blood, obtained in a trial of the OX40 agonist ivuxolimab. The DNA of the CDR3 is TGTGCCAGCAGTGAGGGACTAGCCCAGGAGACCCAGTACTTC. It translates to CASSEGLAQETQYF.